Listed here are 24 T cell receptor beta chains from one sample, sequenced in a study of beta chain features in type 1 diabetes. As every portion of the isolated RNA was reverse transcribed, the sequencing read expressed TCRB transcripts. Data came from immunoSEQ multiplex PCR; TCRdb stores just in-frame clones and leaves some out. The data contain 100,000 to 150,000 clones, roughly a sixth of them singletons. Their recognized antigens are unknown. Study findings and constraints: A moderate, significant TCRB CDR3 shortening appeared in type 1 diabetes across four CD4+ subsets.

The sample taken for sequencing was central memory CD4+ T cells from blood. Receptors originate from a man between 18 and 29 years old with type 1 diabetes.

This chain links TRBV7-9 with TRBJ2-1, with 11 bases matching TRBD2. This CDR3 comprises 15 residues. V gave up 3 bases and J gave up 5 bases; unmatched junction bases: 3. Germline V gives CDR1 SEHNR, CDR2 FQNEAQ (reference sequence). In nucleotides, the CDR3 is TGTGCCAGCAGCTTGTTACTAGCGGGGGACAATGAGCAGTTCTTC. Translation: CASSLLLAGDNEQFF.

The sample holds many counts of this clone. This sequence joins TRBV23-1 and TRBJ2-1, with a weak D call TRBD2 (6 bases). Being an ORF, TRBV23-1 has a function that is uncertain. Trimming shortened V by 3 bases and J by 4 bases, and 19 bases separated the two germline ends. CDR3 length: 17 residues. CDR3 residues: CASSHSMGTGRYNEQFF. The CDR3 nucleotides are TGCGCCAGCAGTCACTCGATGGGGACTGGGAGGTACAATGAGCAGTTCTTC.

The rearrangement links TRBV28 to TRBJ2-5, with a tentative D call TRBD1 (5 bases). Germline-derived CDR1 and CDR2 are MDHEN and SYDVKM. The CDR3 is made up of 16 amino acids. Trimming removed 5 bases from V and 5 bases from J, with 21 bases in between. For the CDR3, the DNA is TGTGCCAGCAGTCCACACCCGCAGGGATATTATGAGACCCAGTACTTC. This codes for CASSPHPQGYYETQYF.

This clone was observed many times. The V call is TRBV27, the J call TRBJ2-4; D unclear. Germline CDR1 is MNHEY and CDR2 is SMNVEV (reference sequence). Trimming left V 0 bases short and J 0 bases short, with 12 bases between. The CDR3 contains 17 residues. The CDR3 reads CASSLSSSGLAKNIQYF. The CDR3 nucleotides read TGTGCCAGCAGTTTATCATCTTCGGGTTTAGCCAAAAACATTCAGTACTTC.

The V and J genes are TRBV19 and TRBJ2-7; D not certain. Germline CDR1 reads LNHDA; CDR2 reads SQIVND (reference sequence). The CDR3 length is 15 residues. V was trimmed by 6 bases and J by 4 bases, leaving 19 bases between them. CDR3 region: CASSVGPTVGYEQYF. CDR3 DNA sequence: TGTGCCAGTAGCGTCGGGCCAACAGTGGGGTACGAGCAGTACTTC.

The chain recombines TRBV29-1 with TRBJ1-2; perhaps TRBD1 as D (5 bases). The CDR3 loop spans 13 amino acids. The germline gives CDR1 SQVTM, CDR2 ANQGSEA. Deletions cut 7 bases from V and 4 bases from J, with 16 bases between. CDR3 loop: CSAERTSPYGYTF. CDR3 sequence (DNA): TGCAGCGCCGAACGGACATCACCCTATGGCTACACCTTC.

This rearrangement joins TRBV7-2 to TRBJ2-4, with D possibly being TRBD1 (6 bases). Germline CDR1 is SGHTA and CDR2 is FQGNSA. Trimming shortened V by 6 bases and J by 0 bases, and 12 bases separated the two germline ends. CDR3 size: 15 residues. CDR3 DNA sequence: TGTGCCAGCAGACAGGACAGCTTAGCCAAAAACATTCAGTACTTC. Protein sequence: CASRQDSLAKNIQYF. The variable domain in full, completed from reference TRBV7-2 and TRBJ2-4, reads GAGVSQSPSNKVTEKGKDVELRCDPISGHTALYWYRQSLGQGLEFLIYFQGNSAPDKSGLPSDRFSAERTGGSVSTLTIQRTQQEDSAVYLCASRQDSLAKNIQYFGAGTRLSVL.

The V and J genes are TRBV30 and TRBJ1-2, with TRBD1 matching 10 bases. The CDR3 is 13 residues long. The ends lost 3 bases at V and 3 bases at J; junction bases unmatched: 1. Germline loops: CDR1 GTSNPN, CDR2 SVGIG (reference sequence). The CDR3, as DNA: TGTGCCTGGAGCGGGACAGGGGACTATGGCTACACCTTC. This gives the protein CAWSGTGDYGYTF. Full variable domain (missing parts from reference TRBV30 and TRBJ1-2): SQTIHQWPATLVQPVGSPLSLECTVEGTSNPNLYWYRQAAGRGLQLLFYSVGIGQISSEVPQNLSASRPQDRQFILSSKKLLLSDSGFYLCAWSGTGDYGYTFGSGTRLTVV.

This clone has ten or more counts. The chain carries TRBV30 and TRBJ1-2; D not certain. CDR3 length: 14 residues. Germline V gene data show CDR1 as GTSNPN and CDR2 as SVGIG (reference sequence). Trimming shortened V by 2 bases and J by 1 base, and 11 bases separated the two germline ends. As DNA, the CDR3 is TGTGCCTGGAGTCCGTCGGGCCTTAACTATGGCTACACCTTC. Translated: CAWSPSGLNYGYTF.

The sample holds a few counts of this clone. The rearrangement links TRBV5-1 to TRBJ2-1; 12 bases align to TRBD2. Germline V gene lookup returns CDR1 SGHRS and CDR2 YFSETQ. The J segment lost 7 bases and the V segment lost 2 bases, leaving 10 bases of the junction unmatched. The CDR3 runs to 17 residues. For the CDR3, the DNA is TGCGCCAGCAGCTTATCCACTAGCGGGAGGTCTGGTAATGAGCAGTTCTTC. Encoded protein: CASSLSTSGRSGNEQFF.

The genes are TRBV18 and TRBJ2-5; D call uncertain. The CDR3 loop spans 13 amino acids. The V gene lost 9 bases and the J gene lost 4 bases, with 15 bases spanning the gap. Germline V gene sequence: CDR1 KGHSH, CDR2 LQKENI. The CDR3 region has the DNA TGTGCCAGTTCATACGGGCCCACAGAGACCCAGTACTTC. Protein: CASSYGPTETQYF.

This chain uses TRBV7-2 with TRBJ2-3; TRBD2 matches 15 bases. The CDR3 loop spans 17 amino acids. V was pared by 3 bases and J by 3 bases, with 4 bases of the junction left unmatched. The germline gives CDR1 SGHTA, CDR2 FQGNSA. The CDR3: CASSLGGLAGGTDTQYF. Written as DNA, the CDR3 is TGTGCCAGCAGCTTGGGAGGACTAGCGGGGGGGACAGATACGCAGTATTTT. Complete variable domain (other parts from reference TRBV7-2 and TRBJ2-3): GAGVSQSPSNKVTEKGKDVELRCDPISGHTALYWYRQSLGQGLEFLIYFQGNSAPDKSGLPSDRFSAERTGGSVSTLTIQRTQQEDSAVYLCASSLGGLAGGTDTQYFGPGTRLTVL.

The rearrangement links TRBV19 to TRBJ1-2; tentatively, D is TRBD1 (6 bases). This CDR3 comprises 13 residues. V shed 7 bases and J shed 8 bases, with 17 bases lying between them. CDR1 and CDR2 from the germline V gene are LNHDA and SQIVND (reference sequence). CDR3 region: CASTRTASGGYTF. CDR3 sequence (DNA): TGTGCCAGTACCCGGACAGCCTCAGGAGGCTACACCTTC.

This clone came up a few times. V is TRBV4-1 and J is TRBJ2-5; 12 positions match TRBD2. Germline V gene sequence: CDR1 MGHRA, CDR2 YSYEKL. The CDR3 is 16 amino acids. V lost 0 bases and J lost 9; bases outside the gene matches: 8. The CDR3 reads CASSQETSGGLGAQYF. In DNA, the CDR3 is TGCGCCAGCAGCCAAGAGACTAGCGGGGGCCTCGGGGCCCAGTACTTC.

The chain has TRBV29-1 and TRBJ2-7, with 8 bases that match TRBD1. The CDR3 contains 13 residues. CDR1 SQVTM and CDR2 ANQGSEA come from the germline V gene. CDR3 DNA: TGCATCGTCTTGCCGCAGGGGGCGTGGGAGCAGTACTTC. Translation gives CIVLPQGAWEQYF.

V usage is TRBV7-2 and J usage is TRBJ2-4; TRBD1 is a possible D gene (5 bases). V lost 2 bases, J lost 6 bases, and 5 bases lay in between. The CDR3 extends over 12 amino acids. The germline V gene has CDR1 SGHTA and CDR2 FQGNSA. For the CDR3, the DNA is TGTGCCAGCAGCTTACAGGGAAACATTCAGTACTTC. Its translation is CASSLQGNIQYF.

In the case of this clone: At one boundary the junction diverges from the germline segment, which might be a read error. The gene calls are TRBV7-7 and TRBJ2-3, with D unclear. Germline CDR1 is SSHAT and CDR2 is FNYEAQ (reference sequence). CDR3 length: 14 residues. CDR3 nucleotides: TGTGCTAGCAGCGAGTCCGGACGCACAGATACGCAGTATTTT. It encodes CASSESGRTDTQYF.

This sequence joins TRBV7-9 and TRBJ2-5; 10 bases are a match to TRBD1. CDR1 SEHNR and CDR2 FQNEAQ come from the germline V gene (reference sequence). Losses at the gene ends were 6 bases for V and 2 bases for J; bases not matched to a gene: 6. The CDR3 spans 15 residues. CDR3 sequence (DNA): TGTGCCAGCAGGAGACAGGGGGCGGTACAAGAGACCCAGTACTTC. Protein sequence: CASRRQGAVQETQYF. Complete variable domain (other parts from reference TRBV7-9 and TRBJ2-5): DTGVSQNPRHKITKRGQNVTFRCDPISEHNRLYWYRQTLGQGPEFLTYFQNEAQLEKSRLLSDRFSAERPKGSFSTLEIQRTEQGDSAMYLCASRRQGAVQETQYFGPGTRLLVL.

This clone was detected a few times. J is TRBJ2-5 and V is TRBV7-2; D is unresolved. The CDR3 runs to 12 residues. V dropped 5 bases and J dropped 5 bases, with 9 bases sitting between them. CDR1 SGHTA and CDR2 FQGNSA come from the germline V gene. CDR3 sequence reads: CASSAMGETQYF. CDR3 DNA sequence: TGTGCCAGCAGCGCGATGGGGGAGACCCAGTACTTC.

In its sample, this clone was seen many times. The CDR3 loop is CASSPGGGVNYNEQFF. The CDR3 DNA reads TGTGCCAGCAGCCCCGGAGGCGGGGTAAACTACAATGAGCAGTTCTTC. The chain uses TRBV9 and TRBJ2-1, with D possibly being TRBD2 (6 bases). V was pared by 4 bases and J by 3 bases, with 17 bases between. Germline values: CDR1 SGDLS, CDR2 YYNGEE. The CDR3 has 16 amino acids.

There are a few counts of this clone. The chain carries TRBV7-2 and TRBJ2-5; no definite D call. Germline V gene data show CDR1 as SGHTA and CDR2 as FQGNSA. This CDR3 contains 13 residues. V was pared by 0 bases and J by 3 bases, with 5 bases between. The CDR3 is CASSLAGKETQYF. In DNA form, the CDR3 reads TGTGCCAGCAGCTTAGCGGGGAAAGAGACCCAGTACTTC.

This clone was seen a handful of times. The chain links TRBV20-1 to TRBJ1-1; the D gene is possibly TRBD1 (5 bases). Trimming left V 8 bases short and J 4 bases short, with 11 bases between. This CDR3 spans 11 amino acids. Germline loops: CDR1 DFQATT, CDR2 SNEGSKA (reference sequence). In DNA, the CDR3 is TGCAGTTCCAGGGTGTCCACTGAAGCTTTCTTT. Translation: CSSRVSTEAFF.

The sample holds many counts of this clone. In DNA, the CDR3 is TGTGCCAGCGGGGCCGGGATTAACCTGAACACTGAAGCTTTCTTT. Translated, it gives CASGAGINLNTEAFF. The rearrangement joins TRBV6-5 to TRBJ1-1; tentative D call: TRBD1 (5 bases). V shed 8 bases and J shed 0 bases, with 16 bases lying between them. The CDR3 has 15 residues. Germline V gene lookup returns CDR1 MNHEY and CDR2 SVGAGI.

The chain couples TRBV21-1 to TRBJ1-5. TRBV21-1 represents a pseudogene. The CDR3 is 15 residues long. CDR3 amino acids: CASSKKARFNQPQHF. The CDR3 nucleotides read TGTGCCAGCAGCAAAAAGGCGAGGTTCAATCAGCCCCAGCATTTT.